What follows are 22 T cell receptor beta chains derived from one specimen sequenced in a study of T cells after yellow fever vaccination. Using its own MiXCR run on the 5' RACE reads, TCRdb lists one record per CDR3 protein. The table lists about 120,000 distinct CDR3 sequences, about 8.8% of them singletons. The specimen was CD8+ T cells sorted from PBMCs, collected on the day of the yellow fever booster vaccination. These receptors were collected from a man younger than 35 who received the YFV17D yellow fever vaccine.

This clonotype was recorded many times. This chain links TRBV4-3 with TRBJ2-3; the D is unclear. Germline CDR1 reads LGHNA; CDR2 reads YSLEER. Trimming cost V 0 bases and J 0 bases, with 10 bases left between them. There are 16 residues in the CDR3. The CDR3 nucleotides are TGCGCCAGCAGCCAAGATACCGGGTCTAGCACAGATACGCAGTATTTT. Protein: CASSQDTGSSTDTQYF.

The chain recombines TRBV28 with TRBJ2-7; TRBD1 agrees at 7 bases. V was pared by 4 bases and J by 6 bases, with 6 bases of the junction left unmatched. The CDR3 consists of 13 residues. Germline V gene lookup returns CDR1 MDHEN and CDR2 SYDVKM. The CDR3, as DNA: TGTGCCAGCAGTTCAAGGACAGGAAGCGAGCAGTACGTC. Translating it yields CASSSRTGSEQYV.

J is TRBJ2-7 and V is TRBV7-2; D remains ambiguous. The CDR3 loop spans 14 amino acids. The V and J ends lost 5 bases and 0 bases respectively, with 11 bases between them. The V gene's germline CDR1 is SGHTA and CDR2 FQGNSA. In nucleotides, the CDR3 is TGTGCCAGCAGCCCCCACACCTCCTCCTACGAGCAGTACTTC. Its protein product is CASSPHTSSYEQYF.

The chain is built from TRBV7-3 and TRBJ2-3; 10 bases match TRBD1. Germline V gene data show CDR1 as SGHTA and CDR2 as FQGTGA. The trim removed 4 bases at V and 0 bases at J, leaving 1 base unmatched. This CDR3 contains 15 residues. CDR3 nucleotides: TGTGCCAGCAGCTGGACAGGGGGTAGCACAGATACGCAGTATTTT. This codes for CASSWTGGSTDTQYF.

The V call is TRBV18, the J call TRBJ1-2; no firm D call. The CDR3 is made up of 15 amino acids. Between the trimmed V and J ends, which lost 4 bases and 8 bases, there was a span of 20 bases. Germline assignment: CDR1 KGHSH and CDR2 LQKENI. The CDR3 sequence is CASSQNHPLTSGYTF. For the CDR3, the DNA is TGTGCCAGCTCACAAAACCACCCTCTTACGTCCGGCTACACCTTC.

In its sample, this clonotype was seen many times. The chain uses TRBV11-2 and TRBJ2-5; D gene uncertain. The germline CDR1 and CDR2 sequences are SGHAT and FQNNGV. V was cut by 6 bases and J by 4 bases, with 15 bases left in between. The CDR3 totals 14 residues. The CDR3 DNA is TGTGCCAGCAGTCCCGGTGAAGGGTTAGAGACCCAGTACTTC. Protein: CASSPGEGLETQYF.

This chain joins TRBV5-1 and TRBJ2-2, with TRBD1 matching 8 bases. There are 16 residues in the CDR3. Germline loops: CDR1 SGHRS, CDR2 YFSETQ. V gave up 3 bases and J gave up 3 bases; unmatched junction bases: 7. Written as DNA, the CDR3 is TGCGCCAGCAGCTGGCCGACAGGGGTTGACACCGGGGAGCTGTTTTTT. The encoded protein is CASSWPTGVDTGELFF. The variable domain in full, with the rest retrieved from reference TRBV5-1 and TRBJ2-2, is KAGVTQTPRYLIKTRGQQVTLSCSPISGHRSVSWYQQTPGQGLQFLFEYFSETQRNKGNFPGRFSGRQFSNSRSEMNVSTLELGDSALYLCASSWPTGVDTGELFFGEGSRLTVL.

The J gene is TRBJ1-2, the V gene TRBV29-1; TRBD1 agrees at 10 bases. The V and J ends lost 5 bases and 4 bases, in that order; junction bases with no gene match: 4. The CDR3 runs 13 residues. In germline, CDR1 is SQVTM, CDR2 ANQGSEA. Here the CDR3 reads CSVRTGGTYGYTF. The CDR3 DNA reads as TGCAGCGTTAGGACAGGGGGAACCTATGGCTACACCTTC.

The chain joins TRBV6-5 to TRBJ2-2, with D possibly matching TRBD1 (5 bases). Trimming left V 2 bases short and J 5 bases short, with 9 bases between. The CDR3 length is 14 residues. Germline values: CDR1 MNHEY, CDR2 SVGAGI. The CDR3 spells CASSYTSGTGELFF. Here the CDR3 DNA reads TGTGCCAGCAGTTACACGTCAGGGACCGGGGAGCTGTTTTTT.

This clonotype was detected only a few times. The V call is TRBV5-1, the J call TRBJ1-2, with 10 positions matching TRBD1. CDR1 and CDR2 (germline): SGHRS, YFSETQ. The V gene end was trimmed by 3 bases and the J gene end by 2 bases; junction bases not matched to a gene: 7. The CDR3 covers 16 residues. The CDR3 is CASSSTGGRRNYGYTF. The CDR3 DNA sequence: TGCGCCAGCAGCTCGACAGGGGGCAGGAGGAACTATGGCTACACCTTC.

The V call is TRBV6-5, the J call TRBJ1-1, with 7 positions matching TRBD1. The junction had 7 bases not matched to a gene; V was cut back by 5 bases and J by 1 base. This CDR3 spans 15 amino acids. Germline V gene sequence: CDR1 MNHEY, CDR2 SVGAGI. CDR3 sequence reads: CASSRDSPPNTEAFF. The CDR3 DNA reads as TGTGCCAGCAGTCGGGACAGTCCCCCGAACACTGAAGCTTTCTTT.

This clonotype was counted ten times or more. The chain couples TRBV11-2 to TRBJ2-2; D unclear. V lost 5 bases to trimming and J lost 5 bases, with 9 bases between them. This CDR3 contains 13 residues. From germline, CDR1 is SGHAT and CDR2 FQNNGV. The CDR3 nucleotides read TGTGCCAGCAGCACAGCCCCGACCGGGGAGCTGTTTTTT. It is translated as CASSTAPTGELFF.

The table lists this clonotype with a few counts. The chain carries TRBV7-9 and TRBJ2-5, with 7 nucleotides matching TRBD1. CDR3 length: 15 residues. Germline V lookup: CDR1 SEHNR, CDR2 FQNEAQ (reference sequence). V was clipped by 6 bases and J by 5 bases; unmatched bases: 12. The CDR3 sequence is CASSPYDRVAETQYF. CDR3 in DNA: TGTGCCAGCAGTCCTTACGACAGGGTTGCGGAGACCCAGTACTTC.

This clonotype has only a few counts. The genes are TRBV5-6 and TRBJ2-1, with D unclear. The CDR3 extends over 11 amino acids. V gave up 1 base and J gave up 9 bases, with 5 bases separating them. Germline CDR1 SGHDT, CDR2 YYEEEE. For the CDR3, the DNA is TGTGCCAGCAGCTTGCTTGTTGAGCAGTTCTTC. It codes for CASSLLVEQFF.

The sample holds many counts of this clonotype. The chain has TRBV7-9 and TRBJ1-1; D perhaps matches TRBD1 (6 bases). V gave up 3 bases and J gave up 2 bases, with 13 bases separating them. CDR1 is SEHNR and CDR2 is FQNEAQ in the germline V gene (reference sequence). The CDR3 has 15 residues. The CDR3 spells CASSFGQGLNTEAFF. The CDR3 DNA reads as TGTGCCAGCAGCTTTGGCCAGGGGCTTAACACTGAAGCTTTCTTT.

This clonotype was counted a few times. The V and J genes are TRBV7-9 and TRBJ1-4; D perhaps matches TRBD1 (6 bases). Germline V CDR1 and CDR2: SEHNR, FQNEAQ (reference sequence). The CDR3 is 15 amino acids. V lost 3 bases to trimming and J lost 1 base, with 9 bases between them. The CDR3 DNA is TGTGCCAGCAGCTTGGACAGTGTAACTAATGAAAAACTGTTTTTT. This codes for CASSLDSVTNEKLFF.

The genes are TRBV12-3 or TRBV12-4 and TRBJ1-5; D remains ambiguous. CDR3 length equals 12 residues. Trimming took 4 bases from V and 4 from J, leaving 5 bases between them. The CDR3 DNA reads TGTGCCAGCAGTTCAATGAATCAGCCCCAGCATTTT. It translates to CASSSMNQPQHF.

This clonotype has only a few counts. This chain links TRBV2 with TRBJ2-7; 8 nucleotides match TRBD1. The CDR3 covers 14 residues. Trimming at V came to 6 bases and at J to 5 bases, leaving 9 bases not matched to a gene. Germline CDR1 reads SNHLY; CDR2 reads FYNNEI. This CDR3 is CASRTGQGFDEQYF. The CDR3 region has the DNA TGTGCCAGCAGGACCGGACAGGGTTTCGACGAGCAGTACTTC.

This clonotype was detected only a few times. The V call is TRBV27, the J call TRBJ2-2; D is perhaps TRBD1 or TRBD2 (5 bases each). Per the germline V gene, CDR1 is MNHEY and CDR2 is SMNVEV (reference sequence). Trimming stripped 3 bases from V and 5 bases from J, with 13 bases between. The CDR3 covers 15 residues. The CDR3 DNA sequence: TGTGCCAGCAGTTTTTTTGGGGGTAGGACCGGGGAGCTGTTTTTT. Residues: CASSFFGGRTGELFF.

The rearrangement joins TRBV6-2 or TRBV6-3 to TRBJ2-3, with 8 bases aligning to TRBD2. The J segment lost 2 bases and the V segment lost 5 bases, leaving 3 bases of the junction unmatched. Germline lookup yields CDR1 MNHEY and CDR2 SVGEGT. CDR3 length equals 14 residues. DNA of the CDR3: TGTGCCAGCAGTCGGGGGGGAACCACAGATACGCAGTATTTT. It specifies CASSRGGTTDTQYF.

This chain uses TRBV12-3 or TRBV12-4 with TRBJ2-3; D unresolved. There are 14 residues in the CDR3. Trimming removed 3 bases from V and 2 bases from J, with 9 bases in between. The CDR3 spells CASSFSSATDTQYF. CDR3 nucleotide sequence: TGTGCCAGCAGTTTTTCCAGCGCCACAGATACGCAGTATTTT.

This clonotype was observed many times. The chain has TRBV27 and TRBJ1-4; D unclear. Trimming removed 3 bases from V and 8 bases from J, with 10 bases in between. The germline V gene encodes CDR1 MNHEY and CDR2 SMNVEV (reference sequence). This CDR3 is 13 amino acids long. The CDR3 DNA follows: TGTGCCAGCAGTTTCTCATTAGGGGAAAAACTGTTTTTT. It is translated as CASSFSLGEKLFF.